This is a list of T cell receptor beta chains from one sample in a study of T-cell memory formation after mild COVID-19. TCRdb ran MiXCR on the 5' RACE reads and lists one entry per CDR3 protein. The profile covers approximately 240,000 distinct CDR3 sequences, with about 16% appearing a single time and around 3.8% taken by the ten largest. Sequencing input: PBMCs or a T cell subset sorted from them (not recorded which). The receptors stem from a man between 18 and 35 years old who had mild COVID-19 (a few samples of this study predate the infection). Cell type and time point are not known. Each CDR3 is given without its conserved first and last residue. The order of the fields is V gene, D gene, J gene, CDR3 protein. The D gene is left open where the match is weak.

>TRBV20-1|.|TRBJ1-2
SAGSDYGYT
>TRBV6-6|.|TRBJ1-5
ASSGSRDNQPQH
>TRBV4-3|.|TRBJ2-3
ASSQDPPADTQY
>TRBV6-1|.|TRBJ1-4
ASREGTINEKLF
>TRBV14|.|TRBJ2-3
ASSQEAPDTQY
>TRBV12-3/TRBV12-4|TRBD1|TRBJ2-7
ASSRHRGESYEQY
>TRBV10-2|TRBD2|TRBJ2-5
ASKVGGAETQY
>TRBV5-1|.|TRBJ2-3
ATSPRGLDTQY
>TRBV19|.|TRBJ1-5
ASSVPPDQPQH
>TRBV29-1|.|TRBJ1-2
SVERSSGYT